This TCR beta chain comes out of a study of blood T cell repertoires in COVID-19. Only in-frame clones appear in the TCRdb table, and some are missing; sequencing was by immunoSEQ multiplex PCR. The sample lists under 500,000 clones; around 87% were seen once. Sequenced input: PBMCs or T cells enriched from blood (not recorded which). This sequence originates from a man under 40 who had recovered from COVID-19.

As DNA, the CDR3 is TGTGCCTGGAGTCAACCTCCAGGCCGTTCACCCCTCCACTTT. The encoded protein is CAWSQPPGRSPLHF. V and J are TRBV30 and TRBJ1-6; D remains ambiguous. This CDR3 spans 14 amino acids. Trimming shortened V by 2 bases and J by 9 bases, and 14 bases separated the two germline ends. Germline loops: CDR1 GTSNPN, CDR2 SVGIG (reference sequence).